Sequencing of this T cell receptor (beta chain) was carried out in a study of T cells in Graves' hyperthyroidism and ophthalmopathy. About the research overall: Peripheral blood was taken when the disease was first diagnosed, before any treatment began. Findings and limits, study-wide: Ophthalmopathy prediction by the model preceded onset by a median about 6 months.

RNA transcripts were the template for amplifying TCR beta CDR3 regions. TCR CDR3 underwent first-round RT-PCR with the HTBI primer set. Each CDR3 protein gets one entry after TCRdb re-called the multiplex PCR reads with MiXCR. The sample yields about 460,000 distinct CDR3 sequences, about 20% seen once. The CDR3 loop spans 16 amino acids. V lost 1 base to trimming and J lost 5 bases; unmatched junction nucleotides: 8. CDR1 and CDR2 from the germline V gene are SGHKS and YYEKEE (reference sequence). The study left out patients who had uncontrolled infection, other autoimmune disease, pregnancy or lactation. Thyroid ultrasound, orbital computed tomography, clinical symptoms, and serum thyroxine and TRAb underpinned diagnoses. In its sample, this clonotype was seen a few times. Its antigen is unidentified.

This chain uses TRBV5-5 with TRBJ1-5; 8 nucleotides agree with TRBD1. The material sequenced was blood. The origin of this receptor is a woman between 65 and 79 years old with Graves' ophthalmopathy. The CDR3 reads CASSLNAGGSYQPQHF. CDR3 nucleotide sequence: TGTGCCAGCAGCTTGAATGCAGGGGGCTCCTATCAGCCCCAGCATTTT.